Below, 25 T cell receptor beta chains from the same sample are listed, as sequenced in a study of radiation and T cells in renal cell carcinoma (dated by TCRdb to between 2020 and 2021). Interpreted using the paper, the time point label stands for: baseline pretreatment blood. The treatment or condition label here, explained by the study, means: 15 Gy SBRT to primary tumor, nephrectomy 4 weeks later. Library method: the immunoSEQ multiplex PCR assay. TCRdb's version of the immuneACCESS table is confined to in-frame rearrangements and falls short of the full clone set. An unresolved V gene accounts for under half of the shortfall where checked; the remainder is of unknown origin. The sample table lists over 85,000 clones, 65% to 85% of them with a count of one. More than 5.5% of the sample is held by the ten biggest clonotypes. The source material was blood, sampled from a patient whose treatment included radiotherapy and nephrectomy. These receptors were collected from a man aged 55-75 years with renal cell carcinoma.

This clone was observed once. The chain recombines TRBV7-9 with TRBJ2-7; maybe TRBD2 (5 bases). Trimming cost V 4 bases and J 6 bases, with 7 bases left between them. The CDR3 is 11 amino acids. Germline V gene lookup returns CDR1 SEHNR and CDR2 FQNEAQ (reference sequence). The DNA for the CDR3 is TGTGCCAGCAGCTACCGGGGCGAGCAGTACTTC. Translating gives CASSYRGEQYF. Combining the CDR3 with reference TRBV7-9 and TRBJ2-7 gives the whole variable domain DTGVSQNPRHKITKRGQNVTFRCDPISEHNRLYWYRQTLGQGPEFLTYFQNEAQLEKSRLLSDRFSAERPKGSFSTLEIQRTEQGDSAMYLCASSYRGEQYFGPGTRLTVT.

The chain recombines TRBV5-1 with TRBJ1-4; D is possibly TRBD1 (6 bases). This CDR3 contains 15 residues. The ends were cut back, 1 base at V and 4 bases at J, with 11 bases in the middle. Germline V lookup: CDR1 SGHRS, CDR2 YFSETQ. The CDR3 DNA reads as TGCGCCAGCAGCTTGTTGGGAGGGGGTAATGAAAAACTGTTTTTT. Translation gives CASSLLGGGNEKLFF.

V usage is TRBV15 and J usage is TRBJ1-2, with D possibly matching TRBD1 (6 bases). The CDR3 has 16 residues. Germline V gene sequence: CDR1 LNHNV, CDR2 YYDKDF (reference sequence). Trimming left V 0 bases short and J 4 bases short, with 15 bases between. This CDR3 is CATSRDMGQYSYGYTF. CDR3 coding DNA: TGTGCCACCAGCAGAGATATGGGACAATATTCCTATGGCTACACCTTC.

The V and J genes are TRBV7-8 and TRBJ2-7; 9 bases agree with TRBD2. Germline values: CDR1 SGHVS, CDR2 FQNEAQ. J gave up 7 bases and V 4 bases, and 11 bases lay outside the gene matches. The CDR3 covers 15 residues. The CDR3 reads CASSSLAGPLGEQYF. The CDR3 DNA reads TGTGCCAGCAGCTCGCTAGCGGGGCCGTTGGGGGAGCAGTACTTC.

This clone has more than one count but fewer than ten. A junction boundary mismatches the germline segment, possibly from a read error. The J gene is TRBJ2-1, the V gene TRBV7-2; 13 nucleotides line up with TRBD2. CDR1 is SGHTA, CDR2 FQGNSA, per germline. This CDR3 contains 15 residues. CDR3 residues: CASRLGLAGDYEQFF. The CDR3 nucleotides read TGTGCCAGCAGATTAGGACTAGCGGGAGACTATGAGCAGTTCTTC.

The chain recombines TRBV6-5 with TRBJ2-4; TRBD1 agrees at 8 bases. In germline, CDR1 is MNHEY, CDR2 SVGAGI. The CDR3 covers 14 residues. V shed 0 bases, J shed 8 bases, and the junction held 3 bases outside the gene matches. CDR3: CASSYSTQGDIQYF. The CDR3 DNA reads TGTGCCAGCAGTTACTCGACACAGGGGGACATTCAGTACTTC.

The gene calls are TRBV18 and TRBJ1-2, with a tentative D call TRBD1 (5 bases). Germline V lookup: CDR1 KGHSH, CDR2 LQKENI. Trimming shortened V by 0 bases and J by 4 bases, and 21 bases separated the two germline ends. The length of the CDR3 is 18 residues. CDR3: CASSPPNRDGGGSYGYTF. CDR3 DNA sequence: TGTGCCAGCTCACCACCAAACCGGGACGGTGGGGGAAGCTATGGCTACACCTTC.

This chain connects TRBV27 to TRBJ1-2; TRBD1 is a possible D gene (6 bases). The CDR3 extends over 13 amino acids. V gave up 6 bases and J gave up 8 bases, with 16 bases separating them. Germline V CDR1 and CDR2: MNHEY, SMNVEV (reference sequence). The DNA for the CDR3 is TGTGCCAGCAGGGACAGCACATTAGGGGGCTACACCTTC. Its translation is CASRDSTLGGYTF.

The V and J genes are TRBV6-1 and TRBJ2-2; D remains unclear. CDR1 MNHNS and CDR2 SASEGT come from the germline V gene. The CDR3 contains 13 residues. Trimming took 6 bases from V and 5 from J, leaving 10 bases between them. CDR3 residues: CASRPFRTGELFF. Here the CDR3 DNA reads TGTGCCAGCAGGCCCTTCCGAACCGGGGAGCTGTTTTTT.

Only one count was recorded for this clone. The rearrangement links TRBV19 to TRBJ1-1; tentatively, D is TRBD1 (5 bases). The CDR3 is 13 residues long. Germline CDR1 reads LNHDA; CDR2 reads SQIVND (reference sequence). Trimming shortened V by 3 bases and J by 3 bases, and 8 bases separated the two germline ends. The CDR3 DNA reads TGTGCCAGTAGTATGGCGGGGGACACTGAAGCTTTCTTT. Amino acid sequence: CASSMAGDTEAFF.

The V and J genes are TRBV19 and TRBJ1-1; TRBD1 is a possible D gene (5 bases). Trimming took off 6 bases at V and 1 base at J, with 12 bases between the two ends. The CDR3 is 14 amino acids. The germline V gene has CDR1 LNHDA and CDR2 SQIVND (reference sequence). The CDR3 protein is CASSVQVPNTEAFF. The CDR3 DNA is TGTGCCAGTAGCGTACAGGTTCCGAACACTGAAGCTTTCTTT.

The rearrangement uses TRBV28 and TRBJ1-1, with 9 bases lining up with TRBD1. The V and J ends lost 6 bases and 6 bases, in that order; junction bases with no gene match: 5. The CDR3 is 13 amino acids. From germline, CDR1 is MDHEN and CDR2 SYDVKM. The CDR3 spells CASRGQGRSEAFF. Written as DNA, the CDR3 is TGTGCCAGCAGGGGACAGGGAAGGTCTGAAGCTTTCTTT. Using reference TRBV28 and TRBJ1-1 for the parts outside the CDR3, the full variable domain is DVKVTQSSRYLVKRTGEKVFLECVQDMDHENMFWYRQDPGLGLRLIYFSYDVKMKEKGDIPEGYSVSREKKERFSLILESASTNQTSMYLCASRGQGRSEAFFGQGTRLTVV.

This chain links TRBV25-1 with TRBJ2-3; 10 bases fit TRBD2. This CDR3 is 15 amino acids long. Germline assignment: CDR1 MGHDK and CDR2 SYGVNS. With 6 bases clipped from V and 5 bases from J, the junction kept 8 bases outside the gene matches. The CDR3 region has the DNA TGTGCCAGCAGCCACCTAGCGGGAGCGGGAGATACGCAGTATTTT. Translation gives CASSHLAGAGDTQYF.

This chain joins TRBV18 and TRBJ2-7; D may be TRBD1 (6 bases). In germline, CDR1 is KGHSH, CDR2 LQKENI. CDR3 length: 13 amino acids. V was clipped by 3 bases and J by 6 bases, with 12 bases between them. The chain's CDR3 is CASSPEQGIEQYF. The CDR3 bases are TGTGCCAGCTCACCGGAACAGGGTATCGAGCAGTACTTC.

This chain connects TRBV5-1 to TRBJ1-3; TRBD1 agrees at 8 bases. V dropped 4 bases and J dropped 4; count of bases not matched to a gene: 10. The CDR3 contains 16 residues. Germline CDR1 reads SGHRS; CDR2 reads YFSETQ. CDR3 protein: CASSPTQGARGNTIYF. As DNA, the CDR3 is TGCGCCAGCAGCCCTACCCAGGGGGCACGGGGAAACACCATATATTTT.

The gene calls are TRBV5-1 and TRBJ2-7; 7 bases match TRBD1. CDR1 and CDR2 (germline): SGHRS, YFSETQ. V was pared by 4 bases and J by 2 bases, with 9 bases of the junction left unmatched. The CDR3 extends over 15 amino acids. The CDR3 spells CASSLAPTGTYEQYF. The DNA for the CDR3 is TGCGCCAGCAGCCTAGCTCCGACAGGGACCTACGAGCAGTACTTC.

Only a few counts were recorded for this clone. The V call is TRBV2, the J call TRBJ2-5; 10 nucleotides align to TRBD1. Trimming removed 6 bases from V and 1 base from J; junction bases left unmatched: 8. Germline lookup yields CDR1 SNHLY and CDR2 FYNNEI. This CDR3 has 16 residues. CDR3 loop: CASRKGDRGLQETQYF. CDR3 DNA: TGTGCCAGCAGAAAGGGGGACAGGGGACTCCAAGAGACCCAGTACTTC.

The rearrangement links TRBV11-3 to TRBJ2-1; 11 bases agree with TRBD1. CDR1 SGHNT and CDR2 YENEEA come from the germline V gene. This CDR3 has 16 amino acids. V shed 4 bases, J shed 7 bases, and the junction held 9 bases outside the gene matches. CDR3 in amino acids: CASSSVRTGGSNEQFF. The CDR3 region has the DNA TGTGCCAGCAGCTCCGTCCGGACAGGGGGCTCAAATGAGCAGTTCTTC. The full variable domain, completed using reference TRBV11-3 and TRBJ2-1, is EAGVVQSPRYKIIEKKQPVAFWCNPISGHNTLYWYLQNLGQGPELLIRYENEEAVDDSQLPKDRFSAERLKGVDSTLKIQPAELGDSAVYLCASSSVRTGGSNEQFFGPGTRLTVL.

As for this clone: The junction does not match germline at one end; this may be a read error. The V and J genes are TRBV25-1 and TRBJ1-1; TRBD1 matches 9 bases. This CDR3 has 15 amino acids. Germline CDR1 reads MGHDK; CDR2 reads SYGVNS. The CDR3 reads CASSEYGQGNAEAFF. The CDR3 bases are TGTGCCAGCAGTGAATATGGACAGGGGAACGCTGAAGCTTTCTTT.

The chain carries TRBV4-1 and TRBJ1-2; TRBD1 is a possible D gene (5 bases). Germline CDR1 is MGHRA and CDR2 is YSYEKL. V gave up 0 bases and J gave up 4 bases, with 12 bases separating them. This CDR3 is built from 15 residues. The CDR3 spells CASSQEGTRGYGYTF. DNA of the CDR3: TGCGCCAGCAGCCAAGAGGGGACGAGGGGCTATGGCTACACCTTC.

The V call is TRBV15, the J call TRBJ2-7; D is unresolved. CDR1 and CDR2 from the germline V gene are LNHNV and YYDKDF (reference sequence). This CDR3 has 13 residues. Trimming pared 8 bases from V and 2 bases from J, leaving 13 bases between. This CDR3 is CATQIGRAYEQYF. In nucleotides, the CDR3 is TGTGCCACCCAAATCGGTCGAGCCTACGAGCAGTACTTC. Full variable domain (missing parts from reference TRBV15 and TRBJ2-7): DAMVIQNPRYQVTQFGKPVTLSCSQTLNHNVMYWYQQKSSQAPKLLFHYYDKDFNNEADTPDNFQSRRPNTSFCFLDIRSPGLGDTAMYLCATQIGRAYEQYFGPGTRLTVT.

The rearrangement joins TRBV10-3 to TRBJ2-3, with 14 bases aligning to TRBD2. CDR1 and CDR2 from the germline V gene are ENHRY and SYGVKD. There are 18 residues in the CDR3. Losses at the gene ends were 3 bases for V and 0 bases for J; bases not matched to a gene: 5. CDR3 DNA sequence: TGTGCCATCAGTGACTATGGGACTAGCGGGGGCAGCACAGATACGCAGTATTTT. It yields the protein CAISDYGTSGGSTDTQYF.

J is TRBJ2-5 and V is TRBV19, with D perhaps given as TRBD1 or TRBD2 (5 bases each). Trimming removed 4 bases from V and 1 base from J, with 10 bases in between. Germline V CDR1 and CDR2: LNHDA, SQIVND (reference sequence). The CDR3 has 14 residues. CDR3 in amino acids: CASSTMGVQETQYF. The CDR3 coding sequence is TGTGCCAGTAGTACGATGGGGGTCCAAGAGACCCAGTACTTC.

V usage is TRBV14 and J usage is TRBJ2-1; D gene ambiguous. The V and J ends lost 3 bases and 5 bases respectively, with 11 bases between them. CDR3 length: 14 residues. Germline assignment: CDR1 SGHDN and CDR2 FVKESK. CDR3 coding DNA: TGTGCCAGCAGCCAGCGTTTCCAAGACAATGAGCAGTTCTTC. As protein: CASSQRFQDNEQFF.

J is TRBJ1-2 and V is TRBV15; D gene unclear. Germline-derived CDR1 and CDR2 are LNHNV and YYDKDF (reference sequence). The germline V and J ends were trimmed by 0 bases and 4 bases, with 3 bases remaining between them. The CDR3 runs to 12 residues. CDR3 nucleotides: TGTGCCACCAGCAGAGATGTCTATGGCTACACCTTC. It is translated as CATSRDVYGYTF.